This TCR beta chain was obtained from a study of blood T cell repertoires in COVID-19. Overall study: Donors in the United States, Italy and Spain gave samples during acute or convalescent COVID-19.

The protocol was immunoSEQ multiplex PCR, while the TCRdb copy is restricted to in-frame clones and leaves out a portion. The data contain some 170,000 clones, around 80% of them singletons. The CDR3 is made up of 15 amino acids. Losses at the gene ends were 5 bases for V and 1 base for J; bases not matched to a gene: 5. The germline V gene has CDR1 SGHKS and CDR2 YYEKEE (reference sequence). Participants, about 18 to 90 years old, spanned fewer than 30 US areas. The sample comprised PBMCs or T cells enriched from blood (not recorded which). The sequence derives from a man between 50 and 59 years old who had recovered from COVID-19. This chain links TRBV5-5 with TRBJ2-4; the match to TRBD2 covers 8 bases. As DNA, the CDR3 is TGTGCCAGCAGGCCCGGGGGGGCGGCCAAAAACATTCAGTACTTC. Its translation: CASRPGGAAKNIQYF.